This note documents a single TCR beta chain sequence. What it recognizes is unknown. This entry belongs to a study of OX40 agonist ivuxolimab in advanced cancers. Whole-study context: Subjects had a mean age of roughly 60 years, with a range of about 23 to 85; roughly 83% were male. Having had anti-PD-1, anti-PD-L1 or anti-CTLA-4 therapy before was allowed, and around 39% had some.

The CDR3 totals 14 residues. The germline CDR1 and CDR2 sequences are SGHTA and FQGNSA. V dropped 1 base and J dropped 5 bases, with 11 bases sitting between them. Clones were sequenced by immunoSEQ multiplex PCR, and TCRdb holds only the in-frame ones, with some missing. This table holds tens of thousands of clones, approximately 94% found once. Whole-study results and caveats: There were also nonresponders showing low normalized T-cell clonal expansion.

V and J are TRBV7-2 and TRBJ2-5, with a tentative D call TRBD2 (6 bases). The source material was CD4+ or CD8+ T cells sorted from blood, sampled in a trial of the OX40 agonist ivuxolimab. The TCR comes from an adult with an advanced solid tumor such as melanoma, head and neck, liver or kidney cancer. Here the CDR3 reads CASSLEALAETQYF. The CDR3 nucleotides read TGTGCCAGCAGCTTAGAAGCCCTAGCGGAGACCCAGTACTTC.